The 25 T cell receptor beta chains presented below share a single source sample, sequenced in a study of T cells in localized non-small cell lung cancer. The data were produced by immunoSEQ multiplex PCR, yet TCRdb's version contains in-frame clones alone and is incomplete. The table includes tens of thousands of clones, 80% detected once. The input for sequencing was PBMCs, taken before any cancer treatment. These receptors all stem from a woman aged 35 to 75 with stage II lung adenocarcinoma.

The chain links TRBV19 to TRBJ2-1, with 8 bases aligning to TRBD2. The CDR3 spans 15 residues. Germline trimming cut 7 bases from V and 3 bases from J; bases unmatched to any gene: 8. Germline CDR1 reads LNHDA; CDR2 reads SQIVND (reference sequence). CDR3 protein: CASKASAGVYNEQFF. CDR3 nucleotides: TGTGCCAGTAAGGCTTCAGCGGGGGTCTACAATGAGCAGTTCTTC.

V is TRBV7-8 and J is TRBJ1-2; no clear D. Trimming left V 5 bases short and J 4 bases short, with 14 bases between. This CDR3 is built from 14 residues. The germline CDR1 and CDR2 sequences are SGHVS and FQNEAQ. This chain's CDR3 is CASSTSTAVYGYTF. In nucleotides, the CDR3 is TGTGCCAGCAGCACCAGCACGGCTGTCTATGGCTACACCTTC.

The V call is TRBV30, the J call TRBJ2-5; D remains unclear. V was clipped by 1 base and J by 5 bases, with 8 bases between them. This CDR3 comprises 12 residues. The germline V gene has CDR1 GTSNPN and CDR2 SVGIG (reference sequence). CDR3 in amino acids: CAWSALRETQYF. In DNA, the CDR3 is TGTGCCTGGAGTGCTTTACGGGAGACCCAGTACTTC. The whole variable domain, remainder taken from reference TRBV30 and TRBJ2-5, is SQTIHQWPATLVQPVGSPLSLECTVEGTSNPNLYWYRQAAGRGLQLLFYSVGIGQISSEVPQNLSASRPQDRQFILSSKKLLLSDSGFYLCAWSALRETQYFGPGTRLLVL.

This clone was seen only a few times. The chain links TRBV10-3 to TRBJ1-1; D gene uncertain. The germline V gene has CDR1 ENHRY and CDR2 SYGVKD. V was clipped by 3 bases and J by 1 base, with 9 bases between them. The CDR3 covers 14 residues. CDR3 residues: CAISDSAGNTEAFF. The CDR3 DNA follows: TGTGCCATCAGTGATTCAGCAGGGAACACTGAAGCTTTCTTT.

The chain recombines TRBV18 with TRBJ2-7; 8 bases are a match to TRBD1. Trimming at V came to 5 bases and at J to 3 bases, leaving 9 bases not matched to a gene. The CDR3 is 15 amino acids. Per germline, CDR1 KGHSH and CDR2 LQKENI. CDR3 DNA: TGTGCCAGCTCATTCGGACAGGGAGGCAGCTACGAGCAGTACTTC. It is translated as CASSFGQGGSYEQYF.

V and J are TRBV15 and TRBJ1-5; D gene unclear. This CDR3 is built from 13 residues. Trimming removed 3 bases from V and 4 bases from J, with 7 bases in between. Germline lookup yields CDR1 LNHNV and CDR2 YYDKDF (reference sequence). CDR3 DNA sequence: TGTGCCACCAGCAGCCAGCCAAATCAGCCCCAGCATTTT. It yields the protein CATSSQPNQPQHF.

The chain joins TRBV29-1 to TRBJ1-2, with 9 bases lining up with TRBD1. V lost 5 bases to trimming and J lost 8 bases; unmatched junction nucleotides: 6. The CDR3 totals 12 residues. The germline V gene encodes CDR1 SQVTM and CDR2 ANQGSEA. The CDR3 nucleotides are TGCAGCGTTCGACAGGGGGTATGGGGCTACACCTTC. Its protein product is CSVRQGVWGYTF.

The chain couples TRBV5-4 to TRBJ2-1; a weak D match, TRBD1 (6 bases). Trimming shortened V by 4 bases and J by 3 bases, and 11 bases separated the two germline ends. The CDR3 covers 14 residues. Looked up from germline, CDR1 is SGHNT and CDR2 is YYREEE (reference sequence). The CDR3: CASSPRTVYNEQFF. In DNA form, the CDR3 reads TGTGCCAGCAGCCCCAGGACAGTCTACAATGAGCAGTTCTTC.

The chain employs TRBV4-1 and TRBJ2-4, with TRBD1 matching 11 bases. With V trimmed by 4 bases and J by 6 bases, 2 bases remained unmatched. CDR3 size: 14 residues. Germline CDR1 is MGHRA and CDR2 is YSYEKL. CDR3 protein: CASSLGQGGNIQYF. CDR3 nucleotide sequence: TGCGCCAGCAGCCTGGGACAGGGGGGAAACATTCAGTACTTC.

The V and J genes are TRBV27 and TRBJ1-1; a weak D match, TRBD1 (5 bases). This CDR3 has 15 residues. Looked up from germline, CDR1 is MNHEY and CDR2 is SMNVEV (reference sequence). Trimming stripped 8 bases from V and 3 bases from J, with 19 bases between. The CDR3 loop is CASRPRGVGDTEAFF. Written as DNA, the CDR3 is TGTGCCAGCCGACCGAGGGGCGTAGGGGACACTGAAGCTTTCTTT.

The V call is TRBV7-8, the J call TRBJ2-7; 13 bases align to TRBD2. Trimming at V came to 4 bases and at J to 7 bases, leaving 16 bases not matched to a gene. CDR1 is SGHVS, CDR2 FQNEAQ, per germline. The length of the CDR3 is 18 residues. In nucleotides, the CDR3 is TGTGCCAGCAGCTCACAGATAACAACTAGCGGGGGGGCCAGGGAGCAGTACTTC. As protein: CASSSQITTSGGAREQYF.

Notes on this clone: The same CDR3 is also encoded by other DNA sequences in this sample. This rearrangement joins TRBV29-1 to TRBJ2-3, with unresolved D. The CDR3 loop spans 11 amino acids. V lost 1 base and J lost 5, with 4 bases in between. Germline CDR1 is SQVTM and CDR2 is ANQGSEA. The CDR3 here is CSVEVGDTQYF. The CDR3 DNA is TGCAGCGTTGAAGTAGGAGATACGCAGTATTTT.

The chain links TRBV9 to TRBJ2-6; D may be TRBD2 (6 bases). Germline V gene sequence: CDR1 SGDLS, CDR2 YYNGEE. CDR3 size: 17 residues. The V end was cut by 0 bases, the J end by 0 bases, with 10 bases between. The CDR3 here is CASSVAGVSSGANVLTF. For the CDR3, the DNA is TGTGCCAGCAGCGTAGCGGGGGTTAGCTCTGGGGCCAACGTCCTGACTTTC. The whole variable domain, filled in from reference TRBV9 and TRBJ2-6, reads DSGVTQTPKHLITATGQRVTLRCSPRSGDLSVYWYQQSLDQGLQFLIQYYNGEERAKGNILERFSAQQFPDLHSELNLSSLELGDSALYFCASSVAGVSSGANVLTFGAGSRLTVL.

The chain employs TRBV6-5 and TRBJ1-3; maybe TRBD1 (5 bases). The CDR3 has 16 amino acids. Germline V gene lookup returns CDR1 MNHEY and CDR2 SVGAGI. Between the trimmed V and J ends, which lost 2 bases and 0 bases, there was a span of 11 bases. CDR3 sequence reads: CASSYRGPFSGNTIYF. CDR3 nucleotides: TGTGCCAGCAGTTACCGGGGACCATTCTCTGGAAACACCATATATTTT.

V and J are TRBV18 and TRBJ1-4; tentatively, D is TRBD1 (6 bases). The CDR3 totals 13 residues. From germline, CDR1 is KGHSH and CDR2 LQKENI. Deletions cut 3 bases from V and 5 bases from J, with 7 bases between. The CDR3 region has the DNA TGTGCCAGCTCACCTACAGGGAATGAAAAACTGTTTTTT. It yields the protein CASSPTGNEKLFF. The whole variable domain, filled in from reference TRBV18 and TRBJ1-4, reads NAGVMQNPRHLVRRRGQEARLRCSPMKGHSHVYWYRQLPEEGLKFMVYLQKENIIDESGMPKERFSAEFPKEGPSILRIQQVVRGDSAAYFCASSPTGNEKLFFGSGTQLSVL.

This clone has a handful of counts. The CDR3: CAWSGPLGRGGYGYTF. CDR3 in DNA: TGTGCCTGGAGTGGACCTCTAGGAAGGGGAGGCTATGGCTACACCTTC. The chain couples TRBV30 to TRBJ1-2; D perhaps matches TRBD1 (5 bases). Per germline, CDR1 GTSNPN and CDR2 SVGIG (reference sequence). The germline V and J ends were trimmed by 1 base and 4 bases, with 19 bases remaining between them. The CDR3 spans 16 residues.

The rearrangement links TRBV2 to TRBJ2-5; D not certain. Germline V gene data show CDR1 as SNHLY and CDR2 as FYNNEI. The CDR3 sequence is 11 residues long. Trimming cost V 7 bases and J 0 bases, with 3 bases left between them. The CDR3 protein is CASKYQETQYF. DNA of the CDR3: TGTGCCAGCAAATACCAAGAGACCCAGTACTTC.

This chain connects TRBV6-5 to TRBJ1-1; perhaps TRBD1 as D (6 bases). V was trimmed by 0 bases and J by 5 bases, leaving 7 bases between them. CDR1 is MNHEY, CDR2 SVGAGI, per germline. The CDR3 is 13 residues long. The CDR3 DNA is TGTGCCAGCAGTTACTCGGGGACAACTGAAGCTTTCTTT. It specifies CASSYSGTTEAFF.

In DNA, the CDR3 is TGTGCGAGCGGCCTGGGGACAATGAACACTGAAGCTTTCTTT. This sequence encodes CASGLGTMNTEAFF. The chain joins TRBV11-2 to TRBJ1-1; a weak D match, TRBD1 (6 bases). Looked up from germline, CDR1 is SGHAT and CDR2 is FQNNGV. The CDR3 consists of 14 residues.

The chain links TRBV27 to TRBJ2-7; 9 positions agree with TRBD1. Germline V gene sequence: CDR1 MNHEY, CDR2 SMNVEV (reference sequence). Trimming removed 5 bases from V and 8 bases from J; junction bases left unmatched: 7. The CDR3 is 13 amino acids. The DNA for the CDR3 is TGTGCCAGCAGTAGCGACAGGGGGAAAAAGCAGTACTTC. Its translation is CASSSDRGKKQYF.

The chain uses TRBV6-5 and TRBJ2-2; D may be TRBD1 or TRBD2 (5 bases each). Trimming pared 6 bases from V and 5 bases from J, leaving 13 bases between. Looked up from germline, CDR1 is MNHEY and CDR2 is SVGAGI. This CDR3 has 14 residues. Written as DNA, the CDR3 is TGTGCCAGCAGCAGGCAGGGAGAAACCGGGGAGCTGTTTTTT. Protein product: CASSRQGETGELFF.

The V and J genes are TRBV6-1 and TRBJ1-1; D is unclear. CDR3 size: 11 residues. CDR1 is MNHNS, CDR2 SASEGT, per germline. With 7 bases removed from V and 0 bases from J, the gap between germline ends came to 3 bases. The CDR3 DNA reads TGTGCCAGCACCTTGAACACTGAAGCTTTCTTT. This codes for CASTLNTEAFF.

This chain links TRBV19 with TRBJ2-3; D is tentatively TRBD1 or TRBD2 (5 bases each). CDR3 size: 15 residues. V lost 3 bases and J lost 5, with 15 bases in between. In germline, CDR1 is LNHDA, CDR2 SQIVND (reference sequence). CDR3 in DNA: TGTGCCAGTAGTATCCCCGGGACCACGAAAGATACGCAGTATTTT. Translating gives CASSIPGTTKDTQYF.

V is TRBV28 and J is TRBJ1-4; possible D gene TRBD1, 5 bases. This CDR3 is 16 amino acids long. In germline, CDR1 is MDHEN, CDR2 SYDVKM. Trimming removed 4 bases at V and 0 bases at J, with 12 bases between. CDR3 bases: TGTGCCAGCAGTTCGTCATGGGGGGCAACTAATGAAAAACTGTTTTTT. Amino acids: CASSSSWGATNEKLFF. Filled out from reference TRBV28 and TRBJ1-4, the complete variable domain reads DVKVTQSSRYLVKRTGEKVFLECVQDMDHENMFWYRQDPGLGLRLIYFSYDVKMKEKGDIPEGYSVSREKKERFSLILESASTNQTSMYLCASSSSWGATNEKLFFGSGTQLSVL.

The CDR3 bases are TGTGCCACTCGGAGGCCGCCGAACACCGGGGAGCTGTTTTTT. As protein: CATRRPPNTGELFF. The chain combines TRBV15 with TRBJ2-2; D might be TRBD2 (5 bases). CDR3 length equals 14 residues. CDR1 is LNHNV, CDR2 YYDKDF, per germline (reference sequence). V dropped 9 bases and J dropped 0 bases, with 11 bases sitting between them.